These T cell receptor beta chains were read from a single sample in a study of long-term antiretroviral therapy in people with HIV. The table came from immunoSEQ multiplex PCR; TCRdb's copy has only in-frame clones and leaves some out. The table records around 20,000 clones, 80% to 85% of them present only once. The sequences come from unsorted PBMCs, collected 0.2 years after starting antiretroviral therapy. All receptors come from a woman aged 25-40 years with HIV. Both conserved end residues are trimmed from each CDR3. Each record gives: V gene, J gene, CDR3 protein.

>TRBV2|TRBJ1-6
ASIGVEGTYNSPLH
>TRBV30|TRBJ1-1
AWSISLTEAF
>TRBV6-5|TRBJ1-6
ASSLGPVNSPLH
>TRBV5-1|TRBJ1-6
ASSQGVPNSPLH
>TRBV10-3|TRBJ1-1
AISVGTGGVEAF
>TRBV13|TRBJ1-3
AVPRGSGNTIY
>TRBV6-5|TRBJ1-2
ASSRGQNYGYT
>TRBV6-6|TRBJ1-2
ASSYLEGVEGYT
>TRBV25-1|TRBJ2-4
ASSPIVELQVENIQY
>TRBV30|TRBJ1-3
AWSVRLPSGNTIY
>TRBV7-8|TRBJ1-2
ASSLSGGNYGYT
>TRBV5-6|TRBJ1-6
ASSSTEQGDSPLH
>TRBV7-8|TRBJ1-4
ASSLEIYSDATNEKLF
>TRBV12-5|TRBJ2-3
ASGFGTSADTQY
>TRBV11-3|TRBJ2-2
ASSGGVRTGELF
>TRBV14|TRBJ2-5
ASSQVWAGSQETQY
>TRBV4-1|TRBJ2-5
ASSQARDTDKGETQY
>TRBV10-3|TRBJ1-2
AISGRGNYGYT
>TRBV10-2|TRBJ2-7
ASRGGYEQY
>TRBV9|TRBJ1-2
ASSVDESGYGYT
>TRBV19|TRBJ1-6
ASHRDRASPLH
>TRBV5-1|TRBJ1-1
ASSREEAGNTEAF
>TRBV5-1|TRBJ1-2
ASSSGKDYGYT